This T cell receptor (beta chain) was sequenced during a study of response to subunit inactivated influenza vaccine. The sample holds a few counts of this clonotype. The V gene's germline CDR1 is DFQATT and CDR2 SNEGSKA (reference sequence). V shed 0 bases and J 5 bases; nucleotides not matched to a gene: 7. There are 16 residues in the CDR3. TCRdb recomputed calls from the RT-PCR reads with MiXCR, one row per CDR3 protein. The table shows 590,000 or so distinct CDR3 sequences, with roughly 15% occurring only once. This clonotype was sampled from a man aged 45-65 years who received an inactivated influenza vaccine. The rearrangement joins TRBV20-1 to TRBJ2-2; 9 positions agree with TRBD2. The material sequenced was PBMCs from blood, taken around two weeks before vaccination. The CDR3 reads CSARDGRGGLTGELFF. The CDR3 DNA sequence: TGCAGTGCTAGAGATGGGCGGGGGGGCCTAACCGGGGAGCTGTTTTTT.